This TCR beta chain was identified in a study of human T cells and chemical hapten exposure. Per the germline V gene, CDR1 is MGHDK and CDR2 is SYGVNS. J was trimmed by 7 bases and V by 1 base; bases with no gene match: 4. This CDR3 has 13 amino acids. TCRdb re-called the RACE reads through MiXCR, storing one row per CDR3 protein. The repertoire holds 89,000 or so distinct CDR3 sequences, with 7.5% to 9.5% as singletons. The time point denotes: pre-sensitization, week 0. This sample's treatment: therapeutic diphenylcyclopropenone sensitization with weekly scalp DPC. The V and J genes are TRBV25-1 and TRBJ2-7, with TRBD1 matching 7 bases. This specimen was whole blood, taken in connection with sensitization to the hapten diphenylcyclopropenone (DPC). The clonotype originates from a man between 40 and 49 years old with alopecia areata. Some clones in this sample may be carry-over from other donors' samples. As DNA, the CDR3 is TGTGCCAGCAGTGAATTTGGACAGGAGGAGCAGTACGTC. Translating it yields CASSEFGQEEQYV.